This T cell receptor beta chain was profiled in a study of response to subunit inactivated influenza vaccine. This clonotype was observed a few times. Its cognate antigen is unknown. Findings and caveats of the study: With each seasonal influenza vaccination, the authors suggested, few new T cells are recruited.

MiXCR was run by TCRdb on the RT-PCR reads, yielding one entry per CDR3 protein. The sample yields approximately 500,000 distinct CDR3 sequences, 10% to 15% seen once. Trimming took off 4 bases at V and 7 bases at J, with 8 bases between the two ends. In germline, CDR1 is SEHNR, CDR2 FQNEAQ (reference sequence). The length of the CDR3 is 13 residues. Material: PBMCs from blood, obtained about 6 weeks after vaccination. The receptor's source is a man aged 50 to 60 who received an inactivated influenza vaccine. V is TRBV7-9 and J is TRBJ1-6; D is unresolved. CDR3 in amino acids: CASSSGRNSPLHF. CDR3 DNA sequence: TGTGCCAGCAGCTCCGGACGCAATTCACCCCTCCACTTT.